The source of this T cell receptor beta chain is a study of blood T cell repertoires in COVID-19. Study-level information: COVID-19 samples, acute and convalescent, were from the United States, Italy and Spain.

While infection was still active, Seattle patients were enrolled and then followed longitudinally. Authors' processing steps: The authors estimated nucleated cell counts from reference gene primer amplification. This table comes from immunoSEQ multiplex PCR, and its TCRdb copy is limited to in-frame clones, with some not included. V and J calls and clone size are those listed in that table; D and trimming were worked out from the DNA. The profile shows about 68,000 clones, 91% of them singletons. The CDR3 length is 15 residues. Germline CDR1 reads LGHDT; CDR2 reads YNNKEL (reference sequence). The ends were cut back, 1 base at V and 3 bases at J, with 12 bases in the middle.

The source is a man between 35 and 55 years old with COVID-19, enrolled during active disease. The chain recombines TRBV3-1 (or the pseudogene TRBV3-2) with TRBJ1-1, with D possibly TRBD1 on 6 matching bases. The sequencing sample was made of peripheral blood. For the CDR3, the DNA is TGTGCCAGCAGCCAAGCGGGGGGCCTGGACACTGAAGCTTTCTTT. Translation: CASSQAGGLDTEAFF.